Shown below are 14 T cell receptor beta chains from a single sample sequenced in a study of shared clonotypes between healthy human individuals. The protocol was immunoSEQ multiplex PCR, while the TCRdb copy is restricted to in-frame clones and leaves out a portion. In the table there are 400,000 to 500,000 clones, roughly 85% of which are singletons. The sequencing sample was made of PBMCs. The receptors were gathered from a woman aged 40 to 50 in good health. Some clones in this sample may be carry-over from other donors' samples.

The chain couples TRBV7-3 to TRBJ1-1, with D perhaps matching TRBD1 (5 bases). The germline V and J ends were trimmed by 5 bases and 2 bases, with 15 bases remaining between them. Looked up from germline, CDR1 is SGHTA and CDR2 is FQGTGA. The CDR3 spans 15 residues. In DNA form, the CDR3 reads TGTGCCAGCAGCACCTCGACAGCTGACAACACTGAAGCTTTCTTT. Its protein product is CASSTSTADNTEAFF.

Comment on this clone: One junction end does not reproduce the germline sequence, and a read error may be involved. The chain is built from TRBV11-2 and TRBJ2-2; a possible D gene is TRBD1 (6 bases). The V gene's germline CDR1 is SGHAT and CDR2 FQNNGV. The CDR3 sequence is 16 residues long. For the CDR3, the DNA is TGTGCCAGCAGCTTCACACCAACAGGGTTGGCCGGGGAGCCGTTTTTT. It translates to CASSFTPTGLAGEPFF.

A remark on this clone: A much larger clone differs from this one at a single base, so this may be a read error. Within the sample, other DNA sequences also encode this same CDR3. CDR3: CAWSAGDPPEAFF. The CDR3, as DNA: TGTGCCTGGAGCGCAGGAGATCCCCCCGAAGCTTTCTTT. This rearrangement joins TRBV30 to TRBJ1-1; D is ambiguous. The CDR3 covers 13 residues. Between the trimmed V and J ends, which lost 3 bases and 8 bases, there was a span of 16 bases. The germline V gene has CDR1 GTSNPN and CDR2 SVGIG (reference sequence).

In the case of this clone: The sample carries other DNA sequences with the same CDR3. This chain joins TRBV30 and TRBJ2-5; the D is unclear. V lost 0 bases, J lost 5 bases, and 4 bases lay in between. CDR1 is GTSNPN and CDR2 is SVGIG in the germline V gene (reference sequence). The CDR3 loop spans 11 amino acids. This CDR3 is CAWSVLETQYF. The CDR3 DNA reads as TGTGCCTGGAGTGTACTGGAGACCCAGTACTTC. The whole variable domain, remainder taken from reference TRBV30 and TRBJ2-5, is SQTIHQWPATLVQPVGSPLSLECTVEGTSNPNLYWYRQAAGRGLQLLFYSVGIGQISSEVPQNLSASRPQDRQFILSSKKLLLSDSGFYLCAWSVLETQYFGPGTRLLVL.

The chain carries TRBV28 and TRBJ2-7, with 10 bases lining up with TRBD1. Germline CDR1 MDHEN, CDR2 SYDVKM. The junction had 8 bases not matched to a gene; V was cut back by 6 bases and J by 3 bases. The length of the CDR3 is 15 residues. The CDR3 DNA reads TGTGCCAGCAGAGCTACCGGGACAGGGGTCTACGAGCAGTACTTC. It codes for CASRATGTGVYEQYF. The entire variable domain, with the rest obtained from reference TRBV28 and TRBJ2-7, is as follows: DVKVTQSSRYLVKRTGEKVFLECVQDMDHENMFWYRQDPGLGLRLIYFSYDVKMKEKGDIPEGYSVSREKKERFSLILESASTNQTSMYLCASRATGTGVYEQYFGPGTRLTVT.

V is TRBV5-1 and J is TRBJ2-5, with unresolved D. CDR1 and CDR2 (germline): SGHRS, YFSETQ. The CDR3 contains 12 residues. V was cut by 3 bases and J by 0 bases, with 3 bases left in between. In DNA, the CDR3 is TGCGCCAGCAGCTGGGACCAAGAGACCCAGTACTTC. Translating gives CASSWDQETQYF.

The chain carries TRBV5-4 and TRBJ2-3; D is possibly TRBD1 or TRBD2 (5 bases each). The CDR3 has 14 residues. Trimming shortened V by 3 bases and J by 4 bases, and 12 bases separated the two germline ends. CDR1 is SGHNT, CDR2 YYREEE, per germline (reference sequence). This CDR3 reads CASSSGRGADTQYF. DNA for the CDR3: TGTGCCAGCAGCTCGGGCCGAGGGGCAGATACGCAGTATTTT.

This clone was counted between two and nine times. Given a far larger clone just one base away, this is likely a sequencing read error. The identical CDR3 is also encoded by other nucleotide sequences in the sample. The rearrangement uses TRBV5-4 and TRBJ2-2; no definite D call. The CDR3 runs to 15 residues. Germline-derived CDR1 and CDR2 are SGHNT and YYREEE (reference sequence). CDR3 DNA sequence: TGCGCCAGCAGCTTTTCCAGAGCGAACACCGGGGAGCTGTTTTTT. Protein product: CASSFSRANTGELFF.

The genes are TRBV7-6 and TRBJ2-7; 11 nucleotides agree with TRBD1. V gave up 6 bases and J gave up 2 bases; unmatched junction bases: 3. The CDR3 is made up of 14 amino acids. The germline gives CDR1 SGHVS, CDR2 FNYEAQ. CDR3 coding DNA: TGTGCCAGCAGTCCGGGACAGGGGGCCTACGAGCAGTACTTC. It encodes CASSPGQGAYEQYF.

This chain connects TRBV7-8 to TRBJ1-2; no reliable D call. Between the trimmed V and J ends, which lost 1 base and 6 bases, there was a span of 9 bases. This CDR3 is 13 amino acids long. Germline CDR1 reads SGHVS; CDR2 reads FQNEAQ. The CDR3 loop reads CASSLGVVDGYTF. The CDR3 coding sequence is TGTGCCAGCAGCTTAGGGGTAGTGGATGGCTACACCTTC.

The J gene is TRBJ1-1, the V gene TRBV30; D remains unclear. CDR3 length: 13 residues. The germline V gene has CDR1 GTSNPN and CDR2 SVGIG (reference sequence). With 5 bases removed from V and 5 bases from J, the gap between germline ends came to 15 bases. The CDR3 nucleotides are TGTGCCTGGGGGCGCCCCCCCCTAACTGAAGCTTTCTTT. This gives the protein CAWGRPPLTEAFF.

The CDR3 nucleotides are TGCGCCAGCAGCCAACGGGTTTGGGACACTGAAGCTTTCTTT. Its translation: CASSQRVWDTEAFF. This chain uses TRBV4-1 with TRBJ1-1; D remains ambiguous. The CDR3 runs to 14 residues. Trimming removed 2 bases at V and 3 bases at J, with 10 bases between. Per the germline V gene, CDR1 is MGHRA and CDR2 is YSYEKL.

The rearrangement links TRBV4-3 to TRBJ2-3, with D maybe TRBD2 (5 bases). Trimming removed 8 bases at V and 6 bases at J, with 15 bases between. This CDR3 comprises 13 residues. CDR1 and CDR2 from the germline V gene are LGHNA and YSLEER. The CDR3 DNA follows: TGCGCCAGCGGTCTAGCCATGGGCGATACGCAGTATTTT. Amino acids: CASGLAMGDTQYF.

The CDR3 protein is CASSQDGGVIRAGDTQYF. CDR3 nucleotides: TGTGCCAGCAGCCAAGATGGGGGTGTTATTCGGGCGGGAGATACGCAGTATTTT. The genes are TRBV4-2 and TRBJ2-3; either TRBD1 or TRBD2 may supply D (5 bases each). V was trimmed by 0 bases and J by 5 bases, leaving 21 bases between them. The CDR3 contains 18 residues. Germline CDR1 and CDR2: LGHNA and YNFKEQ.